The sequence of this TCR beta chain was determined in a study of T cell clonotyping in hematopoietic cell transplantation. Findings of the study overall: After transplant, recipient diversity fell while pathologically expanded clonotypes grew through day 180.

The CDR3 has 14 amino acids. Germline assignment: CDR1 SNHLY and CDR2 FYNNEI. V gave up 4 bases and J gave up 0 bases, with 7 bases separating them. Remarks on this clone: Its specificity is unknown.

Method: immunoSEQ multiplex PCR; TCRdb's copy keeps in-frame clones and lacks some. There are around 14,000 clones in the sample; roughly 60% occur only once, and under 10% lies in the top ten. The sequencing sample was made of PBMCs. The chain uses TRBV2 and TRBJ1-3, with D uncertain. The receptor's source is a human donor who either received an allogeneic hematopoietic cell transplant for a myeloid malignancy or was a related donor (not recorded which). Some clones in this sample may be carry-over from other donors' samples. CDR3 loop: CASSVRVSGNTIYF. The DNA of the CDR3 is TGTGCCAGCAGTGTAAGAGTCTCTGGAAACACCATATATTTT.